This T cell receptor (beta chain) was recorded in a study of cytomegalovirus exposure and HLA in healthy donors. Whole-study findings and limits: As was reported, the classifier diagnosed cytomegalovirus status with high specificity and sensitivity. On later analysis, the bulk of CMV-associated TCR beta chains appeared to be HLA-restricted. Earlier results showed most TCR beta V segments being productive about 90% or about 30% of the time. It is likely that the observed cluster of highly shared sequence variants was a sequencing artifact.

Notes on this clone: Its antigen remains unidentified.

PCR amplification relied on 60 Vbeta primers (plus 13 Jbeta primers). Clones were sequenced by immunoSEQ multiplex PCR, and TCRdb holds only the in-frame ones, with some missing. The sample includes approximately 110,000 clones, around 76% of them seen just once. Germline V gene sequence: CDR1 KGHSH, CDR2 LQKENI. The CDR3 is made up of 13 amino acids. Trimming removed 6 bases from V and 6 bases from J, with 14 bases in between. This sequence was found in a woman in her fifties or sixties in good health and CMV-seropositive. Input material: PBMCs. The gene calls are TRBV18 and TRBJ1-2, with D possibly TRBD1 on 5 matching bases. CDR3 amino acids: CASSRPGLDGYTF. As DNA, the CDR3 is TGTGCCAGCTCGCGACCGGGACTCGATGGCTACACCTTC.